Following are 22 T cell receptor beta chains from one sample sequenced in a study of blood T cell repertoires in COVID-19. Sequencing was performed with immunoSEQ multiplex PCR; in TCRdb, only in-frame clones are kept and a portion is missing. The sample lists fewer than 65,000 clones, 78% seen once, with 25% in the top ten. Sequencing used peripheral blood. These receptor sequences come from a human donor in a cohort sampled during active COVID-19.

J is TRBJ2-2 and V is TRBV2; D unclear. CDR1 SNHLY and CDR2 FYNNEI come from the germline V gene. Trimming pared 2 bases from V and 6 bases from J, leaving 7 bases between. This CDR3 has 13 residues. CDR3 DNA: TGTGCCAGCAGTGAAATCGGTTCCGGGGAGCTGTTTTTT. Translated: CASSEIGSGELFF.

This sequence joins TRBV7-3 and TRBJ2-1; D call uncertain. The V end was cut by 5 bases, the J end by 0 bases, with 11 bases between. Germline V gene lookup returns CDR1 SGHTA and CDR2 FQGTGA. This CDR3 is built from 15 residues. The chain's CDR3 is CASSPDSSSYNEQFF. The CDR3 DNA reads as TGTGCCAGCAGCCCCGACTCGAGCTCCTACAATGAGCAGTTCTTC.

This chain links TRBV30 with TRBJ1-1; no clear D gene. Germline V gene lookup returns CDR1 GTSNPN and CDR2 SVGIG (reference sequence). The V gene lost 2 bases and the J gene lost 7 bases, with 17 bases spanning the gap. The CDR3 has 14 residues. CDR3 region: CAWSREGWAIEAFF. CDR3 in DNA: TGTGCCTGGAGTCGGGAGGGATGGGCAATTGAAGCTTTCTTT.

The rearrangement links TRBV10-3 to TRBJ2-3; 10 bases fit TRBD1. Germline-derived CDR1 and CDR2 are ENHRY and SYGVKD. Trimming took 0 bases from V and 6 from J; bases not matched to a gene: 6. The CDR3 covers 16 residues. The CDR3 loop reads CAISESQDRGKDTQYF. The CDR3, as DNA: TGTGCCATCAGTGAGTCCCAGGACAGGGGGAAGGATACGCAGTATTTT.

This clone was observed a handful of times. The chain recombines TRBV11-3 with TRBJ2-6; maybe TRBD1 (6 bases). The ends were cut back, 0 bases at V and 2 bases at J, with 14 bases in the middle. In germline, CDR1 is SGHNT, CDR2 YENEEA. The CDR3 totals 18 residues. The CDR3 is CASSLDYQGRAGANVLTF. Written as DNA, the CDR3 is TGTGCCAGCAGCTTAGATTACCAGGGGCGCGCTGGGGCCAACGTCCTGACTTTC.

The chain uses TRBV10-2 and TRBJ2-7; 11 bases map to TRBD2. CDR1 is WSHSY, CDR2 SAAADI, per germline. After removal of 7 bases from V and 0 bases from J, the junction contained 2 bases not matched to a gene. This CDR3 comprises 14 residues. CDR3 residues: CASIGTSGSYEQYF. For the CDR3, the DNA is TGCGCCAGCATTGGGACTAGCGGCTCCTACGAGCAGTACTTC.

This chain connects TRBV7-2 to TRBJ2-2; D possibly corresponds to TRBD1 (6 bases). The germline CDR1 and CDR2 sequences are SGHTA and FQGNSA. The CDR3 consists of 16 residues. V lost 0 bases and J lost 2, with 10 bases in between. The CDR3 region has the DNA TGTGCCAGCAGCTTAGCCTCCAGGGGAAACACCGGGGAGCTGTTTTTT. Translating it yields CASSLASRGNTGELFF.

The chain links TRBV5-4 to TRBJ2-1, with D possibly being TRBD1 (5 bases). V was cut by 4 bases and J by 9 bases, with 14 bases left in between. This CDR3 has 13 amino acids. Germline-derived CDR1 and CDR2 are SGHNT and YYREEE (reference sequence). CDR3 sequence (DNA): TGTGCCAGCAGCGGGGCCCAGGTTGGTGAGCAGTTCTTC. Protein sequence: CASSGAQVGEQFF.

The V call is TRBV7-2, the J call TRBJ2-2, with 8 bases lining up with TRBD2. The CDR3 is 14 amino acids. From germline, CDR1 is SGHTA and CDR2 FQGNSA. V lost 5 bases, J lost 6 bases, and 5 bases stayed unmatched. CDR3 protein: CASSPGLASGELFF. In DNA, the CDR3 is TGTGCCAGCAGCCCCGGACTAGCCTCCGGGGAGCTGTTTTTT.

The J gene is TRBJ2-5, the V gene TRBV2, with TRBD1 matching 9 bases. The CDR3 runs to 15 residues. With 3 bases clipped from V and 5 bases from J, the junction kept 7 bases outside the gene matches. Germline CDR1 and CDR2: SNHLY and FYNNEI. The CDR3 spells CASSDLGQGYETQYF. The CDR3 DNA reads TGTGCCAGCAGTGACTTGGGACAGGGTTATGAGACCCAGTACTTC.

This clone was seen just once. The V call is TRBV13, the J call TRBJ2-1; TRBD2 aligns across 11 bases. CDR1 and CDR2 from the germline V gene are PRHDT and FYEKMQ (reference sequence). V trimming: 4 bases; J trimming: 1 base; junction bases outside the gene matches: 9. The CDR3 has 18 residues. Here the CDR3 reads CASSSSTSGIGSYNEQFF. The CDR3 coding sequence is TGTGCCAGCAGCTCCTCGACTAGCGGGATTGGATCCTACAATGAGCAGTTCTTC.

V gene TRBV7-2 combines with J gene TRBJ1-1, with 7 bases matching TRBD1. The junction had 3 bases not matched to a gene; V was cut back by 2 bases and J by 0 bases. Germline CDR1 reads SGHTA; CDR2 reads FQGNSA. CDR3 length equals 15 residues. CDR3 bases: TGTGCCAGCAGCTTACACGGGACAGTGAACACTGAAGCTTTCTTT. It yields the protein CASSLHGTVNTEAFF. Drawing the rest from reference TRBV7-2 and TRBJ1-1, the complete variable domain is GAGVSQSPSNKVTEKGKDVELRCDPISGHTALYWYRQSLGQGLEFLIYFQGNSAPDKSGLPSDRFSAERTGGSVSTLTIQRTQQEDSAVYLCASSLHGTVNTEAFFGQGTRLTVV.

The V gene is TRBV12-3 or TRBV12-4, the J gene TRBJ1-2; 8 positions agree with TRBD1. The CDR3 consists of 12 residues. Trimming took 6 bases from V and 8 from J; bases not matched to a gene: 5. Here the CDR3 DNA reads TGTGCCAGCAGGCAGGGGGCGCTGGGCTACACCTTC. Its translation is CASRQGALGYTF.

The CDR3 coding sequence is TGTGCCAGCAGTTTGACAGGGTATGGCTACACCTTC. This gives the protein CASSLTGYGYTF. The V call is TRBV28, the J call TRBJ1-2, with TRBD1 identical over 7 bases. The CDR3 is made up of 12 amino acids. After removal of 3 bases from V and 5 bases from J, the junction contained 0 bases not matched to a gene. Germline V gene lookup returns CDR1 MDHEN and CDR2 SYDVKM.

This clone showed up just a few times. CDR3 coding DNA: TGTGCCAGCGGTAGCGGCCCCTACGAGCAGTACTTC. Residues: CASGSGPYEQYF. The V call is TRBV6-5, the J call TRBJ2-7, with D possibly being TRBD2 (6 bases). V dropped 8 bases and J dropped 2 bases, with 10 bases sitting between them. This CDR3 has 12 amino acids. The V gene's germline CDR1 is MNHEY and CDR2 SVGAGI.

The gene calls are TRBV6-6 and TRBJ2-2, with TRBD2 matching over 9 bases. Per germline, CDR1 MNHNY and CDR2 SVGAGI (reference sequence). The CDR3 is 16 residues long. The ends lost 0 bases at V and 5 bases at J; junction bases unmatched: 4. CDR3 in amino acids: CASSYSGTSSTGELFF. CDR3 sequence (DNA): TGTGCCAGCAGTTACTCGGGGACTAGCAGTACCGGGGAGCTGTTTTTT.

This clone was observed a single time. The chain couples TRBV19 to TRBJ2-1; 8 bases align to TRBD2. The CDR3 has 15 residues. Germline trimming cut 3 bases from V and 9 bases from J; bases unmatched to any gene: 10. The V gene's germline CDR1 is LNHDA and CDR2 SQIVND (reference sequence). The CDR3 nucleotides read TGTGCCAGTAGTATGGGGACTAGATTGTCCTCTGAGCAGTTCTTC. Translating gives CASSMGTRLSSEQFF.

The J gene is TRBJ2-1, the V gene TRBV11-3; a possible D gene is TRBD2 (6 bases). CDR1 and CDR2 from the germline V gene are SGHNT and YENEEA. The CDR3 has 14 residues. With 5 bases removed from V and 7 bases from J, the gap between germline ends came to 15 bases. CDR3 loop: CASSPLTSSNEQFF. CDR3 nucleotide sequence: TGTGCCAGCAGCCCATTGACTAGTTCGAATGAGCAGTTCTTC.

The genes are TRBV7-2 and TRBJ1-2; tentative D call: TRBD1 (5 bases). The CDR3 is 16 residues long. V shed 0 bases and J shed 0 bases, with 11 bases lying between them. CDR1 and CDR2 from the germline V gene are SGHTA and FQGNSA. CDR3 in amino acids: CASSLASGAPNYGYTF. CDR3 coding DNA: TGTGCCAGCAGCTTAGCGTCTGGGGCGCCTAACTATGGCTACACCTTC.

This chain connects TRBV19 to TRBJ1-6; TRBD1 matches at 7 bases. Germline lookup yields CDR1 LNHDA and CDR2 SQIVND (reference sequence). The ends lost 5 bases at V and 9 bases at J; junction bases unmatched: 10. The CDR3 runs 15 residues. DNA for the CDR3: TGTGCCAGTAGTCCCACCAGGACAGGCGGTTCACCCCTCCACTTT. Its translation: CASSPTRTGGSPLHF.

The chain employs TRBV2 and TRBJ1-4; no definite D call. Trimming left V 0 bases short and J 5 bases short, with 7 bases between. CDR3 length: 14 residues. Germline values: CDR1 SNHLY, CDR2 FYNNEI. The CDR3 here is CASSEALGNEKLFF. The CDR3, as DNA: TGTGCCAGCAGTGAAGCGCTAGGAAATGAAAAACTGTTTTTT.

The chain is built from TRBV5-1 and TRBJ2-2; TRBD1 matches at 10 bases. After removal of 1 base from V and 6 bases from J, the junction contained 6 bases not matched to a gene. The CDR3 covers 16 residues. The V gene's germline CDR1 is SGHRS and CDR2 YFSETQ. The CDR3 protein is CASSLIGQGDSGELFF. CDR3 nucleotides: TGCGCCAGCAGCTTGATCGGACAGGGGGATTCCGGGGAGCTGTTTTTT.